This T cell receptor beta chain was captured by sequencing in a study of PD-1 blockade in classical Hodgkin lymphoma. Study-level information: The nivolumab dose that patients received was 3 mg/kg, given intravenously every 2 weeks. Study-level findings and limits: Baseline diversity was lower in partial responders and progressors than complete responders. Healthy donors were reported to have higher baseline TCR diversity than newly diagnosed patients. Patients excluded were those beginning nivolumab under 1 year after ASCT.

Remarks on this clone: Its antigen is not identified.

V lost 2 bases, J lost 0 bases, and 11 bases lay in between. Looked up from germline, CDR1 is PRHDT and CDR2 is FYEKMQ (reference sequence). The CDR3 spans 15 residues. Using immunoSEQ multiplex PCR, the repertoire was profiled, and TCRdb retains in-frame clones only, with some absent. The sample comprises about 84,000 clones, around 86% of which are singletons, and 22% rests with the top ten. Each patient's relapse followed autologous stem cell transplantation, and brentuximab vedotin exposure varied. This chain joins TRBV13 and TRBJ2-7; possible D gene TRBD1, 5 bases. This TCR was sampled from a human donor with classical Hodgkin lymphoma. The specimen comprised peripheral blood mononuclear cells (PBMCs), sampled at baseline. DNA for the CDR3: TGTGCCAGCAGCTTAAGGGGCCTTATCTCCTACGAGCAGTACTTC. It translates to CASSLRGLISYEQYF.